The rows below give T cell receptor beta chains drawn from one sample of a study of shared clonotypes between healthy human individuals. Assay used: immunoSEQ multiplex PCR; TCRdb lists only in-frame clones, some missing. Of 1,500,000 or so clones listed, approximately 98.5% are singletons. Sequencing was carried out using naive CD4+ T cells sorted from blood. Every receptor here comes from a man aged 25 to 40 in good health. The CDR3 runs from the conserved cysteine through the conserved F or W. Each record gives: J gene, V gene, D gene, CDR3 DNA, CDR3 protein. D genes are given only for firm matches.

J: TRBJ2-5
V: TRBV5-1
D: -
DNA: TGCGCCAGCAGCTTACAGGGTTACCAAGAGACCCAGTACTTC
CDR3: CASSLQGYQETQYF

J: TRBJ1-5
V: TRBV28
D: -
DNA: TGTGCCAGCAGTTTAGAGCATAATCAGCCCCAGCATTTT
CDR3: CASSLEHNQPQHF

J: TRBJ2-1
V: TRBV19
D: TRBD2
DNA: TGTGCCAGTAGTATGATGGCTAGCGGGAGCGTCTACAATGAGCAGTTCTTC
CDR3: CASSMMASGSVYNEQFF

J: TRBJ2-7
V: TRBV5-1
D: TRBD2
DNA: TGCGCCAGCAGCGCCCTCCTAGCGGGAGGATCGGGCGAGCAGTACTTC
CDR3: CASSALLAGGSGEQYF

J: TRBJ2-5
V: TRBV18
D: -
DNA: TGTGCCAGCTCCGAAAGGGATGAACAAGAGACCCAGTACTTC
CDR3: CASSERDEQETQYF

J: TRBJ2-7
V: TRBV5-1
D: TRBD2
DNA: TGCGCCAGCAGCTTGGGAGCTAGCGGGAGCTACGAGCAGTACTTC
CDR3: CASSLGASGSYEQYF

J: TRBJ2-7
V: TRBV5-4
D: -
DNA: TGTGCCAGCAGCTTGGATTCCAGGAACAGCGAGCAGTACTTC
CDR3: CASSLDSRNSEQYF

J: TRBJ2-2
V: TRBV6-5
D: TRBD1
DNA: TGTGCCAGCACGATTAGGACAGGAACAACCGGGGAGCTGTTTTTT
CDR3: CASTIRTGTTGELFF

J: TRBJ2-1
V: TRBV2
D: TRBD2
DNA: TGTGCCAGCAGTGTTTCCCCGGGTGGAGCGGGAGGGAACCATGAGCAGTTCTTC
CDR3: CASSVSPGGAGGNHEQFF

J: TRBJ1-1
V: TRBV27
D: -
DNA: TGTGCCAGCAGTCCCAAATGGGAAGACACTGAAGCTTTCTTT
CDR3: CASSPKWEDTEAFF